The entry that follows covers one TCR beta chain sequence. No antigen is known for it. Library construction relied on the immunoSEQ multiplex PCR assay. For the multiplex PCR, a mixture combining 60 forward primers for TCR Vbeta segments and 13 reverse primers for TCR Jbeta segments was used. The CDR3 region of rearranged TCR beta genes was amplified from genomic DNA with a multiplex PCR assay. Amplified TCR beta libraries were sequenced as 87-base-pair reads on the Illumina HiSeq System. The paper's processing steps were these. A later analysis counted some 80 million unique TCR beta chains across the 666 repertoires, and roughly 11 million of these chains were shared by at least two donors. Raw reads were error-corrected and collapsed into unique sequences with a nearest-neighbor algorithm that merged closely related sequences to remove PCR and sequencing errors. V, D and J gene segments were assigned by aligning CDR3 sequences to IMGT reference sequences. Each retained sequence needed at least a six-nucleotide match to both a V gene segment and a J gene segment. Rearrangements were called productive when the CDR3 lacked stop codons and stayed in frame with V and J; all others were non-productive. CDR3 was defined according to IMGT convention as the region running from the second conserved V-encoded cysteine to the conserved J-encoded phenylalanine. In an earlier analysis of more than 550 of the donors, sequences lacking an unambiguous match to a single V gene segment were excluded. In an earlier analysis of a few hundred of the donors, a V segment was called functional when productive rearrangements were above 56.7%, and segregating when the standard deviation between donors exceeded 5%. A statistical classification framework was developed to diagnose cytomegalovirus status using the catalog of TCR beta chain sequences. A later analysis assigned V and J genes by comparing TCR nucleotide sequences with IMGT/GENE-DB human TR gene sequences. In a later analysis, CDR3 sequences and most-parsimonious VDJ recombination scenarios were assigned using the TCRdist pipeline. In a later analysis, every TCR beta chain was defined by the combination of its CDR3 amino acid sequence and its V-gene family, and reads without a unique V-gene family were dropped. To address suspected cross-contamination and a sequencing artifact, a later analysis removed roughly 580 highly shared, low-generation-probability nucleotide sequences. In a later analysis, a clonal expansion index was calculated for each public chain from normalized within-repertoire ranks of inferred template counts. In a later analysis, generation probabilities were computed with a VDJ recombination model fitted to out-of-frame rearrangements, and the resulting probabilities were checked against IGoR. In a later analysis, TCR-TCR, TCR-HLA and TCR-CMV co-occurrence was scored with hypergeometric tests, and a repertoire-size bias correction was applied to TCR pairs. In a later analysis, false discovery rates were estimated by permuting HLA or CMV assignments 20 times. In a later analysis, co-occurring TCRs were grouped using DBSCAN, and TCRdist sequence similarity was added for clustering within HLA-allele-positive subsets. For co-occurrence clustering, repertoires with fewer than 30,000 or more than 120,000 public chains were excluded, along with 5 or 6 repertoires with anomalous nucleotide sharing. The immuneACCESS repertoire file appears here via TCRdb, limited to in-frame rearrangements. These files lack a portion of the clones; in checked studies, under half of the deficit traces to unresolved V genes, and the cause of the others is not known. V and J calls plus clone size are reproduced from that table; the DNA served to infer D and trimming. The sample table records 150,000 or so clones. The ten largest clonotypes hold 1.5% to 2% of the sample.

The cohort comprised around 700 healthy bone marrow donors. At the time of sampling, every cohort member was nominally healthy, though immune exposures that went unrecorded were likely present. The donor was CMV seronegative and was included in the group of several hundred seronegative cohort members. Each donor provided a peripheral blood sample, and peripheral blood mononuclear cells were used for TCR beta sequencing. Genomic DNA extraction from the blood cell samples was performed with the Qiagen DNeasy Blood Extraction Kit. This sample is drawn from a study of cytomegalovirus exposure and HLA in healthy donors (TCRdb year 2017). Notes on the research overall: According to an earlier analysis of a few hundred of the donors, about 179 million T cells yielded approximately 120 million unique TCR beta sequences and around 300 Gb of sequence data. Both class I and class II loci were covered by HLA typing, at four-digit resolution. Donor age, sex, ethnicity and CMV serostatus were compiled alongside the repertoire data. Roughly 300 gigabases of sequencing data and some 85 million unique TCR sequences were included in an early release covering 500 to 750 HLA-typed donors. To decide whether each TCR beta V gene segment behaved as functional or pseudogenic, an earlier analysis of nearly 600 of the donors relied on high-throughput TCR beta sequencing. Besides the first cohort of some 670 subjects, a separate validation cohort made up of 120 different subjects was used. Five DR-DQ haplotypes were handled as single units for association and clustering, since linkage in the cohort was strong. Rather than drawing on any new phenotypic data, the later analysis identified candidate immune exposures from TCR beta sequences and the way those sequences occurred across donors. Genome-wide SNP genotypes for about three fifths of the 666 donors were used in a later genetic analysis, which treated that subset as a discovery cohort. The T cell repertoires of around 730 subjects were profiled by immunosequencing and related to cytomegalovirus serostatus. Of the 398 genotyped donors, around 81% fell in the genetic ancestry cluster associated with self-reported Caucasian donors. The aim of the study was to test whether cataloging public T cell receptors could identify signatures of past pathogen exposure. Among 300 to 500 genotyped donors of the cohort, an average of around 250,000 unique TCR beta nucleotide sequences was sequenced per donor, of which roughly 18% were non-productive. The number of typed donors differed by locus: roughly 620-640 for A, B, C, DRB1 and DQB1; 522 for DQA1; 606 for DPA1; and 400 to 480 for DPB1. In a later analysis, previously published TCR beta repertoires from about 670 donors were re-analyzed and high-resolution HLA genotyping was added so that TCR occurrence patterns could be studied. High-throughput TCR immunosequencing, statistical association of individual TCRs with disease status, and machine learning were combined to predict cytomegalovirus infection status. All discovery cohort repertoires had been generated on a single sequencing platform. Broader findings and caveats from the paper: The authors suggested that the approach could potentially be generalized to other disease states and immunological phenotypes. In vitro tests confirmed that three of the cytomegalovirus-associated TCR beta chains recognize cytomegalovirus antigens. In a later analysis, TCR association rates were found to vary across HLA loci, with the most associated TCRs seen for DRB1 alleles and the fewest for HLA-C alleles. When HLA alleles, especially DR and DQ, strongly co-occurred, TCR associations were difficult to assign to individual alleles. According to a later genetic analysis, donors in an Asian-associated ancestry cluster had fewer N-insertions in productive TCRs than the approximately 690-donor mean. In an earlier analysis of 587 of the donors, most TCR beta V segments were observed in productive rearrangements about 90% or about 30% of the time, broadly matching IMGT annotations. A cluster of highly shared sequence variants was judged likely to be a technical artifact of the sequencing pipeline. In a later analysis, HLA-associated TCR beta chains showed more clonal expansion and lower generation probabilities than non-associated chains that were equally common. Over 15 rarely observed V segments, including chromosome 9 orphons, were excluded from the earlier analysis of several hundred of the donors because counts were too low. The classifier was reported to diagnose cytomegalovirus status with high specificity and sensitivity in both the original cohort and the validation cohort. A later analysis associated around 16,000 TCR beta sequences with specific HLA alleles at a false discovery rate of 0.05. Sequencing depth was assumed to be roughly uniform across donors in the presence/absence analyses, though that assumption may not hold. An association between a missense DCLRE1C variant and V-gene and J-gene trimming of TCR beta chains was found in a later genetic analysis and replicated in an independent cohort. Linkage disequilibrium might explain the correlated functional status among segregating V segments, but an unknown experimental factor could not be ruled out. The cohort was sequenced for TCR beta chains only, and without alpha or paired-chain data the features that could be detected were limited. Most CMV-associated TCR beta chains appeared to be HLA-restricted in a later analysis, and the HLA associations seemed to be driven largely by CMV exposure. Because HLA typing was missing for some donors at each locus, association tests included only the typed subset. For the cohort, immune exposure information was limited to CMV serostatus. Several of the top co-occurrence clusters appeared to be linked to parvovirus B19, influenza, CMV and Epstein-Barr virus, according to a later analysis. A further reported finding was that TCR beta sequences accurately predicted the HLA-A and HLA-B alleles for most subjects in the first cohort. Across donors, most TCR sequences were observed very rarely, whereas some public TCRs were present in many individuals. A total of fewer than 200 TCR beta chains were listed by the study as associated with cytomegalovirus.

Sequenced sample: PBMCs. The receptor was derived from a woman between 45 and 60 years old in good health and CMV-seronegative.

CDR3 reads: CSVIRDKNTGELFF. The sequenced DNA is TGCAGCGTGATCCGGGACAAGAACACCGGGGAGCTGTTTTTT. The sequence is built from TRBV29-1 and TRBJ2-2; the D region possibly corresponds to TRBD1 (6 bases align). The CDR3 holds 14 amino acids from the cysteine to the phenylalanine. Of all the DNA, just the CDR3 is kept, 42 bases in frame from base 1. V was cut back by 6 bases and J by 1 base, leaving a gap of 12 bases between them. CDR1 and CDR2, looked up from the germline V gene, are SQVTM and ANQGSEA.